Detailed here is one T cell receptor beta chain. Researchers ran the PCR with 60 Vbeta and 13 Jbeta primers. The data were produced by immunoSEQ multiplex PCR, yet TCRdb's version contains in-frame clones alone and is incomplete. In the table there are under 200,000 clones, around three quarters of which are singletons. This sample is part of a study of cytomegalovirus exposure and HLA in healthy donors. The CDR3 has 15 amino acids. Germline CDR1 and CDR2: SGDLS and YYNGEE. Trimming pared 0 bases from V and 0 bases from J, leaving 7 bases between. Sequencing used PBMCs. The clonotype comes from a woman between 40 and 55 years old in good health and CMV-seronegative. The chain joins TRBV9 to TRBJ2-1; TRBD1 is a possible D gene (5 bases). The CDR3 sequence is CASSVARDSYNEQFF. The CDR3 DNA is TGTGCCAGCAGCGTAGCCAGGGACTCCTACAATGAGCAGTTCTTC.